These 31 T cell receptor beta chains originate from one sample sequenced in a study of blood T cells in healthy people across ages (dated by TCRdb to about 2015). Library preparation was by 5' RACE. The sequencer listed for this sample is Illumina HiSeq 2500. A second PCR of roughly 6 to 11 cycles was run with a J-beta primer mix and a sample-barcoded 5' primer. Starting from the raw public reads, TCRdb applied fastp trimming at Q25, assembled clones with MiXCR and retained in-frame beta chains. One record per CDR3 amino acid sequence lists the most common genes and DNA. The sample table lists fewer than 1 million distinct CDR3 sequences, roughly 44% of them with a count of one. The ten largest clones represent around 18% of the sample. The sequencing sample was made of blood. These receptor sequences come from a man between 60 and 75 years old in good health.

This clonotype was observed at least ten times. The CDR3 DNA reads TGTGCCAGCAGTTCCGAGTCGGTCAATGAGCAGTTCTTC. Translated, it gives CASSSESVNEQFF. J is TRBJ2-1 and V is TRBV12-3 or TRBV12-4; D remains ambiguous. Trimming left V 4 bases short and J 6 bases short, with 10 bases between. The CDR3 is 13 amino acids.

The chain is built from TRBV7-9 and TRBJ2-3; a possible D gene is TRBD1 (6 bases). The CDR3 contains 16 residues. CDR1 and CDR2 (germline): SEHNR, FQNEAQ (reference sequence). Trimming pared 3 bases from V and 2 bases from J, leaving 15 bases between. CDR3 nucleotides: TGTGCCAGCAGCTTTGGTAGTCAGGGGAACACAGATACGCAGTATTTT. This codes for CASSFGSQGNTDTQYF.

The chain joins TRBV7-2 to TRBJ2-2; 12 bases match TRBD2. The CDR3 runs 15 residues. The V and J ends lost 6 bases and 6 bases, in that order; junction bases with no gene match: 5. In germline, CDR1 is SGHTA, CDR2 FQGNSA. The CDR3 loop reads CASSPSGGAPGELFF. The DNA of the CDR3 is TGTGCCAGCAGTCCTAGCGGGGGGGCCCCCGGGGAGCTGTTTTTT.

This clonotype has just a few counts. J is TRBJ2-7 and V is TRBV13; the D gene could be TRBD1 or TRBD2 (5 bases each). Trimming pared 0 bases from V and 2 bases from J, leaving 8 bases between. The CDR3 extends over 14 amino acids. The germline CDR1 and CDR2 sequences are PRHDT and FYEKMQ (reference sequence). The CDR3 region has the DNA TGTGCCAGCAGCTTAGGGGGGGAGACCTACGAGCAGTACTTC. Protein: CASSLGGETYEQYF.

The V gene is TRBV2, the J gene TRBJ2-5; no firm D call. The closer fit of TRBJ2-7 to the DNA end suggests the J call may be wrong. CDR3 length: 13 residues. Looked up from germline, CDR1 is SNHLY and CDR2 is FYNNEI. The CDR3 DNA sequence: TGTGCCAGCGTTCTCAGGCCTCTCTACGAGCAGTACTTC. It specifies CASVLRPLYEQYF.

This chain uses TRBV2 with TRBJ1-5; D might be TRBD1 (5 bases). The CDR3 runs 14 residues. Deletions cut 6 bases from V and 4 bases from J, with 13 bases between. CDR1 and CDR2 from the germline V gene are SNHLY and FYNNEI. The CDR3 region is CASRLGRRNQPQHF. The CDR3 DNA is TGTGCCAGCAGACTGGGACGGAGAAATCAGCCCCAGCATTTT.

The V and J genes are TRBV24-1 and TRBJ2-1; 14 bases fit TRBD2. Germline values: CDR1 KGHDR, CDR2 SFDVKD. J lost 4 bases, V lost 0 bases, and 7 bases had no gene match. The CDR3 contains 19 residues. In DNA form, the CDR3 reads TGTGCCACCAGTGATTTGCGGAGCGGACTAGCGGGGGGTTACAATGAGCAGTTCTTC. Protein product: CATSDLRSGLAGGYNEQFF.

The gene calls are TRBV2 and TRBJ2-5, with 12 bases fitting TRBD2. Matching the DNA end better, TRBJ2-7 makes the J call doubtful. CDR3 size: 15 residues. Germline assignment: CDR1 SNHLY and CDR2 FYNNEI. The CDR3 DNA reads as TGTGCCAGCAGTGCGACTAGCGGGAGTATCTACGAGCAGTACTTC. Protein: CASSATSGSIYEQYF.

The V call is TRBV20-1, the J call TRBJ1-1; D gene ambiguous. The CDR3 is made up of 11 amino acids. V was clipped by 5 bases and J by 1 base, with 5 bases between them. CDR1 is DFQATT, CDR2 SNEGSKA, per germline (reference sequence). CDR3 in DNA: TGCAGTGCTTGGGGGAACACTGAAGCTTTCTTT. It encodes CSAWGNTEAFF.

This clonotype was detected only a few times. J is TRBJ2-1 and V is TRBV9; 9 bases fit TRBD1. The CDR3 loop spans 16 amino acids. The ends lost 0 bases at V and 8 bases at J; junction bases unmatched: 9. Germline CDR1 SGDLS, CDR2 YYNGEE. The chain's CDR3 is CASSVGFRTGVDEQFF. The CDR3 nucleotides read TGTGCCAGCAGCGTAGGGTTTAGGACAGGGGTAGATGAGCAGTTCTTC.

This clonotype was picked up many times. V is TRBV7-6 and J is TRBJ2-7, with D unclear. The assigned J gene may be wrong: the sequence end matches TRBJ2-5 better. The CDR3 spans 14 residues. Germline loops: CDR1 SGHVS, CDR2 FNYEAQ. The CDR3 DNA reads as TGTGCCAGCAGCTTACCCTACTTGACAGAGACCCAGTACTTC. Amino acid sequence: CASSLPYLTETQYF.

The J gene is TRBJ1-1, the V gene TRBV7-2; tentatively, D is TRBD1 (5 bases). Germline lookup yields CDR1 SGHTA and CDR2 FQGNSA. The length of the CDR3 is 13 residues. Trimming cost V 3 bases and J 2 bases, with 7 bases left between them. Written as DNA, the CDR3 is TGTGCCAGCAGCTTCGGACACAACACTGAAGCTTTCTTT. Encoded protein: CASSFGHNTEAFF. The full variable domain, its missing parts supplied by reference TRBV7-2 and TRBJ1-1, is GAGVSQSPSNKVTEKGKDVELRCDPISGHTALYWYRQSLGQGLEFLIYFQGNSAPDKSGLPSDRFSAERTGGSVSTLTIQRTQQEDSAVYLCASSFGHNTEAFFGQGTRLTVV.

This rearrangement joins TRBV6-4 to TRBJ2-1; TRBD2 matches 9 bases. This CDR3 is 15 amino acids long. J was trimmed by 5 bases and V by 3 bases; bases with no gene match: 5. CDR1 is MRHNA and CDR2 is SNTAGT in the germline V gene. The CDR3 region is CASSERAGGNNEQFF. As DNA, the CDR3 is TGTGCCAGCAGTGAGCGAGCGGGGGGTAACAATGAGCAGTTCTTC.

This clonotype was seen more than once but under ten times. The CDR3 region is CASSRGWQETQYF. The DNA for the CDR3 is TGTGCCAGCAGCCGGGGGTGGCAAGAGACCCAGTACTTC. This chain connects TRBV14 to TRBJ2-5; D may be TRBD1 or TRBD2 (5 bases each). Trimming stripped 4 bases from V and 2 bases from J, with 8 bases between. The germline V gene encodes CDR1 SGHDN and CDR2 FVKESK. The length of the CDR3 is 13 residues.

The rearrangement joins TRBV6-2 or TRBV6-3 to TRBJ2-4, with 11 positions matching TRBD2. The V segment lost 0 bases and the J segment 13 bases; nucleotides outside the gene matches: 8. The CDR3 extends over 15 amino acids. From germline, CDR1 is MNHEY and CDR2 SVGEGT. The CDR3 region has the DNA TGTGCCAGCAGTTACTCGGCCCTAGCGGGGGGTCAGCAGTACTTC. Protein sequence: CASSYSALAGGQQYF.

This clonotype was seen only a few times. This chain joins TRBV20-1 and TRBJ2-4; TRBD1 matches at 8 bases. Trimming took 2 bases from V and 7 from J; bases not matched to a gene: 7. Germline V gene data show CDR1 as DFQATT and CDR2 as SNEGSKA (reference sequence). This CDR3 comprises 14 residues. The CDR3 loop is CSARSRTGYNIQYF. Written as DNA, the CDR3 is TGCAGTGCTAGATCCCGGACAGGGTATAACATTCAGTACTTC.

This chain connects TRBV28 to TRBJ1-2, with D hard to call. Trimming pared 6 bases from V and 8 bases from J, leaving 13 bases between. In germline, CDR1 is MDHEN, CDR2 SYDVKM. The CDR3 has 12 residues. CDR3 DNA sequence: TGTGCCAGCAGCGGGTCGGGATACGGCTACACCTTC. Its protein product is CASSGSGYGYTF.

The sample holds a few counts of this clonotype. This rearrangement joins TRBV6-2 or TRBV6-3 to TRBJ2-7; tentatively, D is TRBD2 (6 bases). Germline values: CDR1 MNHEY, CDR2 SVGEGT. The CDR3 contains 14 residues. V gave up 4 bases and J gave up 0 bases, with 10 bases separating them. CDR3 region: CASSSEGYSYEQYF. The CDR3 nucleotides read TGTGCCAGCAGTTCGGAGGGGTACTCCTACGAGCAGTACTTC.

This clonotype was picked up a small number of times. This chain joins TRBV28 and TRBJ2-7; D is possibly TRBD1 (6 bases). Germline assignment: CDR1 MDHEN and CDR2 SYDVKM. There are 16 residues in the CDR3. Trimming left V 5 bases short and J 0 bases short, with 17 bases between. The CDR3 is CASSGMGDTSSYEQYF. CDR3 nucleotides: TGTGCCAGCAGTGGCATGGGGGACACTAGCTCCTACGAGCAGTACTTC.

The gene calls are TRBV6-1 and TRBJ1-1, with 8 bases identical to TRBD1. The germline V gene has CDR1 MNHNS and CDR2 SASEGT. The length of the CDR3 is 15 residues. With 6 bases clipped from V and 0 bases from J, the junction kept 6 bases outside the gene matches. CDR3 nucleotide sequence: TGTGCCAGCAGGAGACCGGGACAGGTGAACACTGAAGCTTTCTTT. It encodes CASRRPGQVNTEAFF.

This clonotype was observed a few times. The gene calls are TRBV7-2 and TRBJ2-1; 11 nucleotides match TRBD1. CDR3 length: 15 residues. V lost 4 bases and J lost 7; bases outside the gene matches: 6. CDR1 is SGHTA and CDR2 is FQGNSA in the germline V gene. As DNA, the CDR3 is TGTGCCAGCAGCTGGACAGGGGGCGCCTCTAATGAGCAGTTCTTC. Its translation: CASSWTGGASNEQFF.

The J gene is TRBJ2-5, the V gene TRBV11-2, with 9 bases identical to TRBD2. The J call is in doubt because the DNA end fits TRBJ2-7 better. Germline CDR1 reads SGHAT; CDR2 reads FQNNGV. The CDR3 is made up of 14 amino acids. The CDR3 loop is CASSSRGGHYEQYF. The CDR3 coding sequence is TGTGCCAGCAGCTCGCGGGGGGGCCATTACGAGCAGTACTTC.

This clonotype has a count of ten or more. This chain uses TRBV7-2 with TRBJ2-5; TRBD2 matches 10 bases. V was clipped by 8 bases and J by 2 bases; unmatched bases: 5. In germline, CDR1 is SGHTA, CDR2 FQGNSA. The CDR3 contains 14 residues. CDR3 DNA sequence: TGTGCCAGCTCACTGACTAGCGGGCAAGAGACCCAGTACTTC. Protein product: CASSLTSGQETQYF.

This clonotype has just a few counts. This chain's CDR3 is CASSYGDYNEQFF. The CDR3 DNA follows: TGTGCCAGCAGTTATGGGGATTACAATGAGCAGTTCTTC. The rearrangement uses TRBV6-2 or TRBV6-3 and TRBJ2-1; D is unresolved. V was shortened by 3 bases and J by 4 bases, with 7 bases between the two germline ends. Per the germline V gene, CDR1 is MNHEY and CDR2 is SVGEGT. This CDR3 region has 13 residues.

Comments on this clonotype: At one end the junction does not follow the germline gene, possibly because of a read error. The J gene is TRBJ1-2, the V gene TRBV12-3 or TRBV12-4; D is uncertain. This CDR3 spans 12 amino acids. The CDR3 loop reads CANSFASYGYTF. The CDR3 region has the DNA TGTGCCAACAGTTTTGCCAGCTATGGCTACACCTTC.

This clonotype was detected only a few times. The genes are TRBV4-1 and TRBJ2-1; TRBD1 aligns across 7 bases. Germline trimming cut 4 bases from V and 6 bases from J; bases unmatched to any gene: 9. The germline CDR1 and CDR2 sequences are MGHRA and YSYEKL. The CDR3 runs to 15 residues. CDR3: CASSPGTALTNEQFF. In DNA, the CDR3 is TGCGCCAGCAGCCCCGGGACAGCTCTTACCAATGAGCAGTTCTTC.

The rearrangement links TRBV3-1 to TRBJ2-3; D unclear. Germline CDR1 and CDR2: LGHDT and YNNKEL (reference sequence). The CDR3 consists of 18 residues. V lost 0 bases to trimming and J lost 0 bases, with 16 bases between them. CDR3 coding DNA: TGTGCCAGCAGCCAAGATGCCCCAGTTGAACCTAGCACAGATACGCAGTATTTT. This gives the protein CASSQDAPVEPSTDTQYF.

The chain recombines TRBV20-1 with TRBJ2-7; TRBD2 agrees at 11 bases. The V and J ends lost 3 bases and 2 bases, in that order; junction bases with no gene match: 9. The CDR3 sequence is 16 residues long. Germline assignment: CDR1 DFQATT and CDR2 SNEGSKA (reference sequence). The CDR3 DNA sequence: TGCAGTGCTAGCGGGACTAGCGGAGTACTGACCTACGAGCAGTACTTC. Translation gives CSASGTSGVLTYEQYF.

The gene calls are TRBV20-1 and TRBJ2-1, with no clear D. Trimming shortened V by 3 bases and J by 3 bases, and 6 bases separated the two germline ends. Per the germline V gene, CDR1 is DFQATT and CDR2 is SNEGSKA (reference sequence). CDR3 length: 12 amino acids. CDR3 residues: CSARAFYNEQFF. The CDR3, as DNA: TGCAGTGCTAGGGCATTCTACAATGAGCAGTTCTTC.

The gene calls are TRBV7-9 and TRBJ2-5, with 8 bases that match TRBD1. V dropped 1 base and J dropped 12; count of bases not matched to a gene: 13. Germline V gives CDR1 SEHNR, CDR2 FQNEAQ (reference sequence). The CDR3 extends over 15 amino acids. The CDR3 protein is CASSLVQGAAYTEYF. CDR3 nucleotides: TGTGCCAGCAGCTTAGTTCAGGGGGCGGCTTACACTGAGTACTTC.

The rearrangement links TRBV5-4 to TRBJ1-5; D unclear. V was pared by 0 bases and J by 3 bases, with 10 bases between. CDR1 and CDR2 (germline): SGHNT, YYREEE (reference sequence). CDR3 length equals 15 residues. Here the CDR3 reads CASSLAPGNNQPQHF. CDR3 nucleotides: TGTGCCAGCAGCTTGGCCCCGGGGAACAATCAGCCCCAGCATTTT.